Listed below are T cell receptor beta chains from one sample, sequenced in a study of molecular identifiers for immune sequencing clone quantification. TCRdb independently ran MiXCR on the PCR reads; one entry per CDR3 protein. The sample lists 30,000 to 40,000 distinct CDR3 sequences; about a fifth were seen once. Sample: naive CD8+ T cells from blood, with Jurkat cell RNA spiked in. All receptors come from a human donor in good health. Some libraries in this study had Jurkat cell RNA spiked in. CDR3s include the opening cysteine and the closing phenylalanine or tryptophan. A D gene is named only where the DNA matches it firmly. Expanded clones get a size class; other rows say once, few or many, or leave the size out.

v_gene	abundance	d_gene	j_gene	CDR3aa	CDR3nt
TRBV20-1	few	TRBD2	TRBJ2-3	CSAMGLAADTQYF	TGCAGTGCTATGGGACTAGCAGCAGATACGCAGTATTTT
TRBV30	many	.	TRBJ2-7	CAWSWESSYEQYF	TGTGCCTGGAGTTGGGAGAGCTCCTACGAGCAGTACTTC
TRBV30	few	.	TRBJ2-3	CAWSGINTDTQYF	TGTGCCTGGAGTGGGATTAACACAGATACGCAGTATTTT
TRBV19	.	.	TRBJ1-1	CASNQQGGVTEAFF	TGTGCCAGTAATCAACAGGGTGGGGTAACTGAAGCTTTCTTT
TRBV4-1	medium-sized	TRBD2	TRBJ2-1	CASSRGLARNNEQFF	TGCGCCAGCAGCCGGGGACTAGCCCGGAACAATGAGCAGTTCTTC
TRBV24-1	many	TRBD1	TRBJ2-6	CATSDTRQGAVGANVLTF	TGTGCCACCAGTGACACCCGACAGGGGGCAGTTGGGGCCAACGTCCTGACTTTC
TRBV28	.	TRBD2	TRBJ2-7	CASSPGTRGCEQYF	TGTGCCAGCAGCCCCGGGACTAGAGGCTGCGAGCAGTACTTC
TRBV20-1	.	.	TRBJ1-5	CSARGTEWDQPQHF	TGCAGTGCTAGGGGGACGGAATGGGATCAGCCCCAGCATTTT
TRBV20-1	.	TRBD2	TRBJ2-7	CSASTSGKGHEQYF	TGCAGTGCCTCCACTAGCGGGAAGGGGCACGAGCAGTACTTC
TRBV7-6	.	TRBD1	TRBJ1-4	CARSEDRGLEKLFF	TGTGCCAGAAGCGAGGACAGGGGGCTTGAAAAACTGTTTTTT